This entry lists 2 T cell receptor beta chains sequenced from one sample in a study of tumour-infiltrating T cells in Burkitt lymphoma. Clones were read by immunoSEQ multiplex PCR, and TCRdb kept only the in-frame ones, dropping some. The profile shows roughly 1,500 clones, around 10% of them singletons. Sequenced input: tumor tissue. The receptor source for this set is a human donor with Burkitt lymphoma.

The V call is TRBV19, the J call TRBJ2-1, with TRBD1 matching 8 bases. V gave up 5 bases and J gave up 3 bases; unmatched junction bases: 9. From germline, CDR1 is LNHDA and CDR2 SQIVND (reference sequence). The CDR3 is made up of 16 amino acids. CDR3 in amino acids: CASSPSGTGHYNEQFF. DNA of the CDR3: TGTGCCAGTAGTCCTTCCGGGACAGGTCACTACAATGAGCAGTTCTTC.

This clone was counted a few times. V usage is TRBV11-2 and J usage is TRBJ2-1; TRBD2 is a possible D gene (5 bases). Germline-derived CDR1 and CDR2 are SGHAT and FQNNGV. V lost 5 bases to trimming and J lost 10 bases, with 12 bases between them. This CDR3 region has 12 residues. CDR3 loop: CASSRETREQFF. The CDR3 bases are TGTGCCAGCAGCCGGGAAACTCGAGAGCAGTTCTTC.